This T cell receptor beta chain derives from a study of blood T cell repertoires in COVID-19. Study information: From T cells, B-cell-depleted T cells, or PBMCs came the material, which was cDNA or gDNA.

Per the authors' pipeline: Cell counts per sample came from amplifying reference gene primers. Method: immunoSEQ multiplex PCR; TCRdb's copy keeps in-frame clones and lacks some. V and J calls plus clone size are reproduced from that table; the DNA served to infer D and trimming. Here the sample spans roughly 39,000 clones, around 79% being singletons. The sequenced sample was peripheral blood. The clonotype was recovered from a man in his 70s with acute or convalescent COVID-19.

Here the CDR3 reads CASSPGGGSRGETQYF. CDR3 in DNA: TGTGCCAGCAGCCCCGGTGGCGGGAGTCGGGGGGAGACCCAGTACTTC. This chain uses TRBV7-3 with TRBJ2-5; 7 nucleotides line up with TRBD2. Germline CDR1 is SGHTA and CDR2 is FQGTGA. The V segment lost 5 bases and the J segment 5 bases; nucleotides outside the gene matches: 14. This CDR3 is 16 amino acids long.